This T cell receptor (beta chain) was profiled in a study of T cells in Graves' hyperthyroidism and ophthalmopathy. Study-wide context: Peripheral blood was obtained at initial diagnosis, preceding any treatment. General observations from the study: Most thyroid clonotypes that were expanded above 0.001 also turned up in blood.

This clonotype was counted between two and nine times. Its antigen is currently unknown. The investigators amplified TCR beta CDR3 regions from RNA transcripts. First-round RT-PCR of the TCR CDR3 relied on the HTBI primer set. TCRdb re-called the multiplex PCR reads through MiXCR, storing one row per CDR3 protein. The repertoire holds 300,000 to 400,000 distinct CDR3 sequences, less than 15% seen once, with 9% to 9.5% in the top ten. CDR3 length equals 16 residues. The germline gives CDR1 LGHNA, CDR2 YNFKEQ. Trimming cost V 5 bases and J 2 bases; bases outside gene matches: 10. The patients, who ranged from 18 to 65 in age, presented with newly diagnosed hyperthyroidism lasting under 2 months. Those patients with uncontrolled infection, other autoimmune disease, pregnancy or lactation were excluded.

What was sequenced was blood. This TCR came from a woman between 18 and 30 years old with Graves' hyperthyroidism. J is TRBJ2-7 and V is TRBV4-2, with 9 bases identical to TRBD2. CDR3 residues: CASSGEAGGLAYEQYF. The CDR3 region has the DNA TGTGCCAGCAGCGGGGAGGCGGGGGGGCTCGCCTACGAGCAGTACTTC.